One sample yielded the 29 T cell receptor beta chains listed below, sequenced in a study of CD8+ T cells in alopecia areata. Treatment here: oral pan-JAK inhibitor, 5-10 mg twice daily. RNA, once extracted, was reverse transcribed into cDNA for use as the sequencing template. Libraries were prepared by immunoSEQ multiplex PCR; TCRdb keeps only in-frame clonotypes and omits some of them. The table has about 180,000 clones, 40% to 55% seen once; the top ten hold about a tenth. The sample was CD8+ T cells sorted from blood, taken at roughly week 53, from a patient treated with tofacitinib. The source of these receptors is a human donor with alopecia areata.

This chain joins TRBV27 and TRBJ1-1, with D possibly matching TRBD1 (5 bases). Per germline, CDR1 MNHEY and CDR2 SMNVEV (reference sequence). Trimming took off 6 bases at V and 5 bases at J, with 13 bases between the two ends. The CDR3 is 13 amino acids. CDR3 coding DNA: TGTGCCAGCAGACCGTGGGGGGGAACTGAAGCTTTCTTT. Its protein is CASRPWGGTEAFF.

This clone occurred a few times. The V and J genes are TRBV5-5 and TRBJ1-1; 8 positions agree with TRBD1. Germline CDR1 reads SGHKS; CDR2 reads YYEKEE (reference sequence). The CDR3 has 14 residues. The V segment lost 4 bases and the J segment 0 bases; nucleotides outside the gene matches: 2. CDR3 nucleotides: TGTGCCAGCAGCAGGGACAGGTTGAACACTGAAGCTTTCTTT. Protein: CASSRDRLNTEAFF.

This clone has just a few counts. The rearrangement joins TRBV30 to TRBJ2-1; D could derive from TRBD1 or TRBD2 (5 bases each). Germline loops: CDR1 GTSNPN, CDR2 SVGIG (reference sequence). Trimming took 5 bases from V and 1 from J, leaving 21 bases between them. The CDR3 extends over 17 amino acids. CDR3 residues: CAWQNIRDSGSYNEQFF. The DNA of the CDR3 is TGTGCCTGGCAAAATATTAGAGACAGCGGTTCCTACAATGAGCAGTTCTTC. The full variable domain, completed using reference TRBV30 and TRBJ2-1, is SQTIHQWPATLVQPVGSPLSLECTVEGTSNPNLYWYRQAAGRGLQLLFYSVGIGQISSEVPQNLSASRPQDRQFILSSKKLLLSDSGFYLCAWQNIRDSGSYNEQFFGPGTRLTVL.

CDR3 in DNA: TGTGCCTGGAATGATTACAACTATGGCTACACCTTC. It codes for CAWNDYNYGYTF. This chain links TRBV30 with TRBJ1-2, with D hard to call. Germline V gives CDR1 GTSNPN, CDR2 SVGIG (reference sequence). The CDR3 has 12 residues. V lost 4 bases and J 2 bases, leaving 8 bases between the germline ends.

This sequence joins TRBV4-2 and TRBJ2-1; possibly TRBD1 or TRBD2 for D (5 bases each). Trimming removed 0 bases from V and 8 bases from J, with 8 bases in between. This CDR3 is built from 13 residues. CDR1 is LGHNA and CDR2 is YNFKEQ in the germline V gene. DNA of the CDR3: TGTGCCAGCAGCCAAGACATGGGGGATGAGCAGTTCTTC. Translated: CASSQDMGDEQFF.

This chain uses TRBV11-2 with TRBJ1-4; tentatively, D is TRBD1 (5 bases). The CDR3 runs 14 residues. Germline CDR1 SGHAT, CDR2 FQNNGV. Trimming took off 5 bases at V and 6 bases at J, with 13 bases between the two ends. The DNA of the CDR3 is TGTGCCAGCAGCCCCCTTCGGGGCGATGAAAAACTGTTTTTT. Translation gives CASSPLRGDEKLFF.

This clone was observed a handful of times. J is TRBJ1-1 and V is TRBV4-2; 9 nucleotides agree with TRBD1. The V segment lost 0 bases and the J segment 5 bases; nucleotides outside the gene matches: 1. The length of the CDR3 is 14 residues. Germline lookup yields CDR1 LGHNA and CDR2 YNFKEQ. The CDR3 region is CASSQEDRGTEAFF. DNA of the CDR3: TGTGCCAGCAGCCAAGAGGACAGGGGAACTGAAGCTTTCTTT.

This clone has a handful of counts. The rearrangement links TRBV4-2 to TRBJ2-1; possible D gene TRBD1, 6 bases. The CDR3 runs to 17 residues. Germline CDR1 reads LGHNA; CDR2 reads YNFKEQ. Trimming stripped 0 bases from V and 2 bases from J, with 14 bases between. The CDR3 sequence: CASSQDRTDLTYNEQFF. The CDR3 DNA reads TGTGCCAGCAGCCAAGATCGGACAGATCTTACCTACAATGAGCAGTTCTTC.

This chain links TRBV7-2 with TRBJ2-1; D uncertain. Germline lookup yields CDR1 SGHTA and CDR2 FQGNSA. With 5 bases removed from V and 7 bases from J, the gap between germline ends came to 18 bases. The CDR3 length is 15 residues. The CDR3: CASSLTRGPRNEQFF. The DNA of the CDR3 is TGTGCCAGCAGCCTTACACGAGGACCAAGGAATGAGCAGTTCTTC.

The chain is built from TRBV9 and TRBJ2-7; 9 positions match TRBD2. This CDR3 region has 15 residues. The germline V gene encodes CDR1 SGDLS and CDR2 YYNGEE. V dropped 0 bases and J dropped 5; count of bases not matched to a gene: 6. The DNA for the CDR3 is TGTGCCAGCAGCGTAGGCGGGGGGGCAGTGAACGAGCAGTACTTC. Amino acids: CASSVGGGAVNEQYF.

This clone was seen a handful of times. This sequence joins TRBV10-3 and TRBJ2-1, with 9 bases matching TRBD1. This CDR3 spans 16 amino acids. Germline V CDR1 and CDR2: ENHRY, SYGVKD. V shed 8 bases and J 5 bases; nucleotides not matched to a gene: 13. The CDR3 sequence is CAIGDPRDRVNNEQFF. The CDR3 DNA is TGTGCCATCGGGGACCCCCGGGACAGGGTAAACAATGAGCAGTTCTTC.

There are a few counts of this clone. The J gene is TRBJ2-1, the V gene TRBV29-1; D could derive from TRBD1 or TRBD2 (5 bases each). The length of the CDR3 is 14 residues. Germline lookup yields CDR1 SQVTM and CDR2 ANQGSEA. V lost 1 base and J lost 7, with 14 bases in between. CDR3 DNA sequence: TGCAGCGTTGAAGGGGGGATCCTCGGGAATGAGCAGTTCTTC. Translation gives CSVEGGILGNEQFF.

The gene calls are TRBV6-5 and TRBJ2-2; TRBD1 agrees at 9 bases. The V gene's germline CDR1 is MNHEY and CDR2 SVGAGI. V trimming: 8 bases; J trimming: 4 bases; junction bases outside the gene matches: 5. The CDR3 is made up of 14 amino acids. CDR3 region: CASSGQGSTGELFF. CDR3 DNA sequence: TGTGCCAGCTCCGGACAGGGGAGCACCGGGGAGCTGTTTTTT.

This clone was detected a few times. V usage is TRBV30 and J usage is TRBJ2-6; TRBD2 matches 7 bases. The CDR3 sequence is 18 residues long. Unmatched junction bases numbered 10, after V lost 0 bases and J lost 2 bases. Germline assignment: CDR1 GTSNPN and CDR2 SVGIG (reference sequence). DNA of the CDR3: TGTGCCTGGAGTGTACGTCGGGGGGACGTAGCTGGGGCCAACGTCCTGACTTTC. This translates into CAWSVRRGDVAGANVLTF.

A few counts support this clone. The chain joins TRBV15 to TRBJ1-2, with 9 bases fitting TRBD1. The germline V gene encodes CDR1 LNHNV and CDR2 YYDKDF (reference sequence). Trimming cost V 6 bases and J 6 bases; bases outside gene matches: 8. The CDR3 is 14 amino acids. The CDR3 is CATRRTGEVNGYTF. Written as DNA, the CDR3 is TGTGCCACCAGACGGACAGGGGAAGTAAATGGCTACACCTTC.

The rearrangement joins TRBV11-2 to TRBJ2-3; D ambiguous. Trimming shortened V by 2 bases and J by 1 base, and 7 bases separated the two germline ends. CDR3 length: 14 residues. Per germline, CDR1 SGHAT and CDR2 FQNNGV. This chain's CDR3 is CASSLFPGTDTQYF. DNA for the CDR3: TGTGCCAGCAGCTTATTTCCGGGCACAGATACGCAGTATTTT.

CDR3 region: CASSQRGQIYEQYF. As DNA, the CDR3 is TGCGCCAGCAGCCAAAGGGGACAGATCTACGAGCAGTACTTC. The chain uses TRBV5-1 and TRBJ2-7; TRBD1 matches at 7 bases. The germline V gene encodes CDR1 SGHRS and CDR2 YFSETQ. The CDR3 covers 14 residues. V lost 4 bases, J lost 3 bases, and 7 bases stayed unmatched.

The chain uses TRBV13 and TRBJ2-3; 9 bases match TRBD1. V was pared by 5 bases and J by 0 bases, with 6 bases of the junction left unmatched. The germline V gene has CDR1 PRHDT and CDR2 FYEKMQ (reference sequence). This CDR3 comprises 16 residues. The CDR3 loop is CASSPWTGASTDTQYF. The CDR3 region has the DNA TGTGCCAGCAGCCCTTGGACAGGGGCTAGCACAGATACGCAGTATTTT.

The V and J genes are TRBV5-6 and TRBJ2-7; D may be TRBD2 (5 bases). Germline lookup yields CDR1 SGHDT and CDR2 YYEEEE. V gave up 2 bases and J gave up 3 bases, with 9 bases separating them. The CDR3 consists of 13 residues. The CDR3 reads CASSFGGFYEQYF. The CDR3 region has the DNA TGTGCCAGCAGCTTTGGCGGGTTCTACGAGCAGTACTTC.

This clone was seen only a few times. V gene TRBV6-1 combines with J gene TRBJ2-3; D is uncertain. CDR1 and CDR2 (germline): MNHNS, SASEGT. With 3 bases removed from V and 1 base from J, the gap between germline ends came to 5 bases. The CDR3 length is 13 residues. CDR3 coding DNA: TGTGCCAGCAGTGATGTCCGCACAGATACGCAGTATTTT. Translated: CASSDVRTDTQYF.

The chain couples TRBV5-1 to TRBJ2-7; 9 nucleotides line up with TRBD1. Germline assignment: CDR1 SGHRS and CDR2 YFSETQ. Trimming took 3 bases from V and 3 from J; bases not matched to a gene: 4. The CDR3 loop spans 14 amino acids. The CDR3 sequence: CASSWRDRDYEQYF. CDR3 coding DNA: TGCGCCAGCAGCTGGAGGGACAGGGACTACGAGCAGTACTTC.

By share of the sample, this clone is medium-sized. V and J are TRBV6-4 and TRBJ2-2, with 9 bases fitting TRBD1. This CDR3 spans 16 amino acids. V gave up 0 bases and J gave up 4 bases; unmatched junction bases: 3. Germline lookup yields CDR1 MRHNA and CDR2 SNTAGT. The CDR3 DNA reads TGTGCCAGCAGTGACTCGGGGACAGGGACCACCGGGGAGCTGTTTTTT. It is translated as CASSDSGTGTTGELFF.

This clone appeared a few times. The J gene is TRBJ2-7, the V gene TRBV19; 7 bases map to TRBD1. The length of the CDR3 is 13 residues. CDR1 is LNHDA and CDR2 is SQIVND in the germline V gene (reference sequence). V shed 5 bases, J shed 1 base, and the junction held 2 bases outside the gene matches. The CDR3 DNA reads as TGTGCCAGTAGTCCACAGGGGTCCTACGAGCAGTACTTC. This encodes CASSPQGSYEQYF.

The rearrangement uses TRBV27 and TRBJ2-5, with D possibly being TRBD2 (6 bases). V gave up 8 bases and J gave up 5 bases, with 15 bases separating them. The CDR3 runs 13 residues. Germline CDR1 MNHEY, CDR2 SMNVEV (reference sequence). CDR3 nucleotide sequence: TGTGCCAGCTCCGGGACTCTGGGCGAGACCCAGTACTTC. Its translation: CASSGTLGETQYF.

The chain carries TRBV11-3 and TRBJ1-1, with 7 bases identical to TRBD1. The CDR3 is made up of 18 amino acids. The trim removed 0 bases at V and 7 bases at J, leaving 17 bases unmatched. Germline V gene sequence: CDR1 SGHNT, CDR2 YENEEA. CDR3 loop: CASSLDPLAQDRWDEAFF. The CDR3 bases are TGTGCCAGCAGCTTAGATCCACTTGCCCAGGACAGGTGGGATGAAGCTTTCTTT.

This sequence joins TRBV14 and TRBJ2-3; TRBD2 is a possible D gene (6 bases). CDR3 size: 15 residues. Germline CDR1 SGHDN, CDR2 FVKESK. Trimming took off 1 base at V and 4 bases at J, with 12 bases between the two ends. CDR3 in DNA: TGTGCCAGCAGCCAAGGTGGAGGGATGGCAGATACGCAGTATTTT. This codes for CASSQGGGMADTQYF.

This CDR3 is CASSSPGQGYYEQYF. DNA of the CDR3: TGTGCCAGCAGCTCGCCCGGACAGGGGTACTACGAGCAGTACTTC. This rearrangement joins TRBV5-4 to TRBJ2-7, with 9 positions matching TRBD1. Germline V CDR1 and CDR2: SGHNT, YYREEE (reference sequence). After removal of 3 bases from V and 3 bases from J, the junction contained 7 bases not matched to a gene. This CDR3 region has 15 residues.

This clone was seen a handful of times. This rearrangement joins TRBV29-1 to TRBJ2-7, with 7 bases fitting TRBD1. The CDR3 runs 13 residues. Germline V gene lookup returns CDR1 SQVTM and CDR2 ANQGSEA. Unmatched junction bases numbered 7, after V lost 3 bases and J lost 5 bases. CDR3 loop: CSVDHGTANEQYF. In DNA form, the CDR3 reads TGCAGCGTTGATCACGGGACAGCGAACGAGCAGTACTTC.

This chain connects TRBV13 to TRBJ2-7; the D gene is possibly TRBD2 (6 bases). Trimming pared 4 bases from V and 0 bases from J, leaving 7 bases between. This CDR3 comprises 13 residues. The germline gives CDR1 PRHDT, CDR2 FYEKMQ (reference sequence). The CDR3 protein is CASSSGLSYEQYF. The CDR3 bases are TGTGCCAGCAGCTCGGGACTCTCCTACGAGCAGTACTTC.